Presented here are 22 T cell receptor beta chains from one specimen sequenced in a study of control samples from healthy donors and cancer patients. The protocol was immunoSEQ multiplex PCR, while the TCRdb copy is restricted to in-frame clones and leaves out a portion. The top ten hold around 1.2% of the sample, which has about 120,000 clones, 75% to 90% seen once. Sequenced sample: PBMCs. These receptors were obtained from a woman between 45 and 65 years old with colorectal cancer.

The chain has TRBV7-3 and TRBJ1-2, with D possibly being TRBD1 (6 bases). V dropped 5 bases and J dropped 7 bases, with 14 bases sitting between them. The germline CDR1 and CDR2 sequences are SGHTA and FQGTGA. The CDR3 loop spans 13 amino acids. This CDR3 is CASSQRGLGGYTF. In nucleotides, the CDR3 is TGTGCCAGCAGCCAGAGGGGGTTGGGTGGCTACACCTTC.

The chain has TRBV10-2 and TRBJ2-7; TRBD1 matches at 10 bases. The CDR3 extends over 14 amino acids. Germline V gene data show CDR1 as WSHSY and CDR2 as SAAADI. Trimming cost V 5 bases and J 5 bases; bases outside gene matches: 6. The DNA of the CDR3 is TGCGCCAGCAGTACCGGGACAGGGGTAGACGAGCAGTACTTC. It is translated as CASSTGTGVDEQYF.

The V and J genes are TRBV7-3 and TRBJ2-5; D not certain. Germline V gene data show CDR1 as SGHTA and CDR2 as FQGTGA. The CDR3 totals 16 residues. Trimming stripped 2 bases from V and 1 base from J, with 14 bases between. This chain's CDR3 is CASSLGALPTQETQYF. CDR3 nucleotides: TGTGCCAGCAGCTTAGGCGCACTCCCTACCCAAGAGACCCAGTACTTC.

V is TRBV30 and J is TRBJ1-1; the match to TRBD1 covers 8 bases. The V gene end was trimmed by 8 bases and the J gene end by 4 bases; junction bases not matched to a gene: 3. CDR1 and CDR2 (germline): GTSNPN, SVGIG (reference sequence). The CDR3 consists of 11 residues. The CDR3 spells CARDRGTEAFF. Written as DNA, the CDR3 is TGTGCCCGCGACAGGGGCACTGAAGCTTTCTTT.

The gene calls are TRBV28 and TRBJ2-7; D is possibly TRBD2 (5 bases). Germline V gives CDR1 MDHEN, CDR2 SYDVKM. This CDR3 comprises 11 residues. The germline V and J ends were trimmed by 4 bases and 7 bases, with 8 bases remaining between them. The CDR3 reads CASSSPGEQYF. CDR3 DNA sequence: TGTGCCAGCAGTTCCCCGGGGGAGCAGTACTTC.

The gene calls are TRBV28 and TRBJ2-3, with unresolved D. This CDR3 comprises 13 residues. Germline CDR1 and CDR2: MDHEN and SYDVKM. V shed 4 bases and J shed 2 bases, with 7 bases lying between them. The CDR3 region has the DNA TGTGCCAGCAGTTCGACTGTCACAGATACGCAGTATTTT. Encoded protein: CASSSTVTDTQYF. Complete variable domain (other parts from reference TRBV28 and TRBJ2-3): DVKVTQSSRYLVKRTGEKVFLECVQDMDHENMFWYRQDPGLGLRLIYFSYDVKMKEKGDIPEGYSVSREKKERFSLILESASTNQTSMYLCASSSTVTDTQYFGPGTRLTVL.

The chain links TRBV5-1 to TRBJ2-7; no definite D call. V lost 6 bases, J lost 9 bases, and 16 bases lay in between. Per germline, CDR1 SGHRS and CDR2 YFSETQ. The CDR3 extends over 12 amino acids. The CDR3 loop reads CASNDGDLGQYF. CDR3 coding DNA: TGCGCCAGCAACGACGGAGATCTCGGGCAGTACTTC.

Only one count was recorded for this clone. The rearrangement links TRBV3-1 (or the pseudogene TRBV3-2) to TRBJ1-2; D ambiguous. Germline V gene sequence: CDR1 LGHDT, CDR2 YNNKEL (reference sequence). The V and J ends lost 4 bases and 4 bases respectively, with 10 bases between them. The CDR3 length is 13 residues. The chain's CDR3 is CASSRDSTYGYTF. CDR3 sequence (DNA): TGTGCCAGCAGCCGAGATTCCACCTATGGCTACACCTTC.

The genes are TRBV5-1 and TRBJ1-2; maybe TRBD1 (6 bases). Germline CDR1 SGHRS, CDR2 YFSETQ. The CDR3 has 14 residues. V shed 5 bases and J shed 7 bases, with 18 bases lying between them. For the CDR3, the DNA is TGCGCCAGCAGTCAAAACACAGGGAGTGGTGGCTACACCTTC. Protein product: CASSQNTGSGGYTF.

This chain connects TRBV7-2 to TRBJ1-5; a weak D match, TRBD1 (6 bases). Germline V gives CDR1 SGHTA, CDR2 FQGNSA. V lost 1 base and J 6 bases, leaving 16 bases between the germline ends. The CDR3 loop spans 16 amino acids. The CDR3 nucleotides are TGTGCCAGCAGCTTAGTCGGGGGGGGCCTAGGTCAGCCCCAGCATTTT. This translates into CASSLVGGGLGQPQHF.

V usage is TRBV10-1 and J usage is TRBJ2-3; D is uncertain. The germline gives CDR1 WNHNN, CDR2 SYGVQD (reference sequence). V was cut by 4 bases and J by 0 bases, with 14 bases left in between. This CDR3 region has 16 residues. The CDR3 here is CASSGLETASTDTQYF. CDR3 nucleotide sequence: TGCGCCAGCAGTGGCTTGGAGACCGCCAGCACAGATACGCAGTATTTT.

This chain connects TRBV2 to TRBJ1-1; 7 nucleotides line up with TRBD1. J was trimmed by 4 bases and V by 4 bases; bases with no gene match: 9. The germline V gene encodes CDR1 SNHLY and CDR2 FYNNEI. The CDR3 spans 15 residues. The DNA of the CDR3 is TGTGCCAGCAGTGTCAGACAGGGTTACGGCACTGAAGCTTTCTTT. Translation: CASSVRQGYGTEAFF.

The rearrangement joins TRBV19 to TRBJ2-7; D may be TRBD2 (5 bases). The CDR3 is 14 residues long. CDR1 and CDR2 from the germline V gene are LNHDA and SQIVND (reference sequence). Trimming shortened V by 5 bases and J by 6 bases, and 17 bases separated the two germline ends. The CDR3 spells CASSSQAPGSEQYF. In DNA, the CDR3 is TGTGCCAGTAGTTCGCAGGCCCCGGGGAGCGAGCAGTACTTC. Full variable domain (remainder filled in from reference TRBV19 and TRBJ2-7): DGGITQSPKYLFRKEGQNVTLSCEQNLNHDAMYWYRQDPGQGLRLIYYSQIVNDFQKGDIAEGYSVSREKKESFPLTVTSAQKNPTAFYLCASSSQAPGSEQYFGPGTRLTVT.

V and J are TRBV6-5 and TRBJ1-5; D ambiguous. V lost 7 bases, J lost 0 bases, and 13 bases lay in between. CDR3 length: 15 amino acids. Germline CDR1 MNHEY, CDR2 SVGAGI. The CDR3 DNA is TGTGCCAGCACCACCGCGCAGACTAGCAATCAGCCCCAGCATTTT. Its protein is CASTTAQTSNQPQHF.

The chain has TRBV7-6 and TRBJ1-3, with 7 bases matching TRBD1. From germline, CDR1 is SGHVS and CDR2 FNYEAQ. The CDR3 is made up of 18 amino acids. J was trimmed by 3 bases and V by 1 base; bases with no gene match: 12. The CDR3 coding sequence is TGTGCCAGCAGCTTAGGCCCTTGGGAAGGGGGCGGTGGAAACACCATATATTTT. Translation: CASSLGPWEGGGGNTIYF. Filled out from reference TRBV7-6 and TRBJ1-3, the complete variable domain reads GAGVSQSPRYKVTKRGQDVALRCDPISGHVSLYWYRQALGQGPEFLTYFNYEAQQDKSGLPNDRFSAERPEGSISTLTIQRTEQRDSAMYRCASSLGPWEGGGGNTIYFGEGSWLTVV.

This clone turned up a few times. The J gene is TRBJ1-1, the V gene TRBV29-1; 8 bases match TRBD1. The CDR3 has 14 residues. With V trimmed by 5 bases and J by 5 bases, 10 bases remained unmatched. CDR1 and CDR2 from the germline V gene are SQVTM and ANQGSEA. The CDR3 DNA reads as TGCAGCGTTCCTCCCCACAGGGGGGGGACTGAAGCTTTCTTT. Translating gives CSVPPHRGGTEAFF.

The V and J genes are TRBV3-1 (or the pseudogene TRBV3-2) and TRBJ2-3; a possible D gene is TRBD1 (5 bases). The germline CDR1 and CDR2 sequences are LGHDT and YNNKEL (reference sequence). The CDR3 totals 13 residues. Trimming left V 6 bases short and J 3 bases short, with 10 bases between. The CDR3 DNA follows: TGTGCCAGCAGGCCAGGGTTGACAGATACGCAGTATTTT. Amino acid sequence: CASRPGLTDTQYF.

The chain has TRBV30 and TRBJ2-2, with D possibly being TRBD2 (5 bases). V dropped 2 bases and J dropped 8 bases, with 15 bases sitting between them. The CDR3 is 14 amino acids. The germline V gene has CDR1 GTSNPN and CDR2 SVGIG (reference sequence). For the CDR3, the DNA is TGTGCCTGGAGTTTTGGATCCGGCGGGGGGGAGCTGTTTTTT. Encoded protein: CAWSFGSGGGELFF.

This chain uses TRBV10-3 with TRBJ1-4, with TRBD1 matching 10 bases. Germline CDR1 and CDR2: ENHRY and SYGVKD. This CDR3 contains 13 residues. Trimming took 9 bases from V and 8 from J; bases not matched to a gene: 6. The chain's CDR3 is CAISDRGSEKLFF. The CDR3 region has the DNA TGTGCCATTTCGGACAGGGGGAGCGAAAAACTGTTTTTT.

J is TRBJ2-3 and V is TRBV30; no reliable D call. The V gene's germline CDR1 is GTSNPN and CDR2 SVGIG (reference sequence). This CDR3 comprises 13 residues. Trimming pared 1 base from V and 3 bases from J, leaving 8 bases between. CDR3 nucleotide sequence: TGTGCCTGGAGTGCCCTAAGGACAGATACGCAGTATTTT. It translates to CAWSALRTDTQYF.

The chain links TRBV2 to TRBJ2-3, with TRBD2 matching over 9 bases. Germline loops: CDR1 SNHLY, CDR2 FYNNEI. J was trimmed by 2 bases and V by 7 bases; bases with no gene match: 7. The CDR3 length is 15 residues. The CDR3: CASKTSGLITDTQYF. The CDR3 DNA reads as TGTGCCAGCAAGACTAGCGGACTTATCACAGATACGCAGTATTTT.

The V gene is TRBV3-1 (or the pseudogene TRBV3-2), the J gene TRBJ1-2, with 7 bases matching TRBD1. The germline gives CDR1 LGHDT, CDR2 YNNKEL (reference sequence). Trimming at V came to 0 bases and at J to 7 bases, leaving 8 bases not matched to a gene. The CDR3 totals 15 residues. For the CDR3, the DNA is TGTGCCAGCAGCCAAGAACGGCAGGGGGTCTCTGGCTACACCTTC. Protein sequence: CASSQERQGVSGYTF.